The 12 T cell receptor beta chains below were found in one sample sequenced in a study of T cell responses to AZD1222 COVID-19 vaccine. Data came from immunoSEQ multiplex PCR; TCRdb stores just in-frame clones and leaves some out. Of roughly 120,000 clones listed, around 85% are singletons. Here the sequenced sample was peripheral blood, taken on day 0 of AZD1222 vaccination. The receptor source for this set is an adult in good health.

The V call is TRBV27, the J call TRBJ1-5; D remains unclear. Germline-derived CDR1 and CDR2 are MNHEY and SMNVEV (reference sequence). V was shortened by 4 bases and J by 0 bases, with 10 bases between the two germline ends. The CDR3 loop spans 15 amino acids. CDR3 region: CASSSSGNSNQPQHF. CDR3 nucleotide sequence: TGTGCCAGCAGTTCCTCAGGAAATAGCAATCAGCCCCAGCATTTT.

In this sample, this clone turned up a few times. This chain links TRBV6-5 with TRBJ2-7, with D possibly being TRBD1 (6 bases). This CDR3 is 15 amino acids long. V was pared by 0 bases and J by 2 bases, with 11 bases between. The germline V gene encodes CDR1 MNHEY and CDR2 SVGAGI. The CDR3 region has the DNA TGTGCCAGCAGTTACTCCTTGACAGGACCCTACGAGCAGTACTTC. It encodes CASSYSLTGPYEQYF.

This clone has only one observation. The chain joins TRBV7-8 to TRBJ2-2; 8 bases map to TRBD2. The V segment lost 0 bases and the J segment 6 bases; nucleotides outside the gene matches: 3. The germline V gene has CDR1 SGHVS and CDR2 FQNEAQ. The CDR3 is made up of 15 amino acids. CDR3 nucleotide sequence: TGTGCCAGCAGCTTAGCCCTAGCGGGCGCCGGGGAGCTGTTTTTT. Its translation: CASSLALAGAGELFF.

The chain is built from TRBV6-5 and TRBJ2-7; D is unresolved. This CDR3 comprises 14 residues. Trimming took 0 bases from V and 7 from J, leaving 13 bases between them. Germline-derived CDR1 and CDR2 are MNHEY and SVGAGI. Here the CDR3 DNA reads TGTGCCAGCAGTTACTCGTTTTCCGGGTATGAGCAGTACTTC. Its protein is CASSYSFSGYEQYF.

The sample holds one count of this clone. This chain uses TRBV12-5 with TRBJ2-5; D not resolved. CDR3 size: 16 residues. V lost 5 bases to trimming and J lost 5 bases, with 21 bases between them. In germline, CDR1 is LGHNT, CDR2 FRNRAP. This CDR3 is CASGPGDTPTHETQYF. The CDR3 DNA is TGTGCTAGTGGTCCCGGCGACACCCCCACGCACGAGACCCAGTACTTC.

The rearrangement joins TRBV7-2 to TRBJ2-1; no clear D. V lost 3 bases to trimming and J lost 3 bases, with 6 bases between them. Looked up from germline, CDR1 is SGHTA and CDR2 is FQGNSA. The CDR3 is 13 amino acids. CDR3 DNA: TGTGCCAGCAGCTTGATCAACTACAATGAGCAGTTCTTC. Translating it yields CASSLINYNEQFF. Drawing the rest from reference TRBV7-2 and TRBJ2-1, the complete variable domain is GAGVSQSPSNKVTEKGKDVELRCDPISGHTALYWYRQSLGQGLEFLIYFQGNSAPDKSGLPSDRFSAERTGGSVSTLTIQRTQQEDSAVYLCASSLINYNEQFFGPGTRLTVL.

This clone was seen a single time. The chain has TRBV11-3 and TRBJ1-4, with D tentatively TRBD1 (5 bases). CDR3 length equals 17 residues. V was shortened by 0 bases and J by 2 bases, with 13 bases between the two germline ends. CDR1 is SGHNT, CDR2 YENEEA, per germline. The CDR3 DNA is TGTGCCAGCAGCTTAGATAACCTCGGGGCGACTAATGAAAAACTGTTTTTT. Amino acid sequence: CASSLDNLGATNEKLFF. Full variable domain (outside the CDR3, taken from reference TRBV11-3 and TRBJ1-4): EAGVVQSPRYKIIEKKQPVAFWCNPISGHNTLYWYLQNLGQGPELLIRYENEEAVDDSQLPKDRFSAERLKGVDSTLKIQPAELGDSAVYLCASSLDNLGATNEKLFFGSGTQLSVL.

The chain combines TRBV28 with TRBJ1-4; D not certain. Germline V gene data show CDR1 as MDHEN and CDR2 as SYDVKM. This CDR3 spans 14 amino acids. Trimming cost V 4 bases and J 7 bases, with 13 bases left between them. The CDR3 DNA sequence: TGTGCCAGCAGTTCCCCGCCTTGGACTGAAAAACTGTTTTTT. Its translation: CASSSPPWTEKLFF.

This CDR3 reads CASSEAAVAGVSYEQYF. The CDR3 nucleotides read TGTGCCAGCAGTGAAGCGGCGGTAGCGGGGGTGTCCTACGAGCAGTACTTC. The chain joins TRBV6-1 to TRBJ2-7; 9 nucleotides agree with TRBD2. The CDR3 runs 17 residues. Germline CDR1 reads MNHNS; CDR2 reads SASEGT. V shed 0 bases and J 1 base; nucleotides not matched to a gene: 7.

This sequence joins TRBV5-1 and TRBJ1-2, with 8 bases matching TRBD1. The CDR3 has 15 residues. After removal of 1 base from V and 3 bases from J, the junction contained 5 bases not matched to a gene. Germline-derived CDR1 and CDR2 are SGHRS and YFSETQ. CDR3 loop: CASSLSVGQDYGYTF. In DNA form, the CDR3 reads TGCGCCAGCAGCTTGTCCGTGGGACAGGACTATGGCTACACCTTC.

The V and J genes are TRBV5-1 and TRBJ2-5; 8 bases map to TRBD2. After removal of 4 bases from V and 1 base from J, the junction contained 15 bases not matched to a gene. The CDR3 totals 18 residues. Germline V gene lookup returns CDR1 SGHRS and CDR2 YFSETQ. CDR3 loop: CASSQKHGGAHPQETQYF. CDR3 nucleotides: TGCGCCAGCAGCCAAAAACACGGGGGGGCCCACCCCCAAGAGACCCAGTACTTC.

The rearrangement joins TRBV29-1 to TRBJ1-5, with 7 bases identical to TRBD1. Losses at the gene ends were 6 bases for V and 11 bases for J; bases not matched to a gene: 13. This CDR3 spans 13 amino acids. The germline V gene encodes CDR1 SQVTM and CDR2 ANQGSEA. The CDR3 is CSVRDSRSGAQHF. CDR3 nucleotides: TGCAGCGTCCGGGACAGCCGATCAGGGGCCCAGCATTTT.